The T cell receptor (beta chain) under discussion was sequenced for a study of regulatory T cells in long-lasting Graves disease (dated by TCRdb to about 2021). Background for the entire study: In the newly diagnosed Graves' disease group, patients had been taking antithyroid drugs for less than 3 months. The study was registered as a clinical trial and conducted in China. A total of about 35 samples underwent TCR sequencing, from 13 patients with persistent Graves' disease and 20 or so patients with newly diagnosed Graves' disease. This study used TCR sequencing and RNA sequencing of peripheral blood to compare persistent Graves' disease patients against newly diagnosed Graves' disease patients.

The germline V gene provides CDR1 SNHLY and CDR2 FYNNEI. The CDR3 holds 14 amino acids from the cysteine to the phenylalanine. Only CDR3 DNA is held: 42 bases, read in frame from base 1. Trimming costs V 6 bases and J 4 bases, and their ends lie 16 bases apart. This clonotype was seen many times. Its antigen specificity is not known. No per-base quality is available; no much larger clone lies one base away. In light of the paper, this sample's time point label describes: newly diagnosed GD, antithyroid drugs for less than 3 months. For both TCR sequencing and RNA sequencing, RNA was extracted from PBMCs in TRIzol. Graves' disease was diagnosed according to American Thyroid Association guidelines. The patients came from an endocrinology department in Xi'an, China. Each patient gave roughly 10 milliliters of peripheral blood, collected in an EDTA anticoagulant tube. Ficoll Paque Plus density gradient separation was used to isolate PBMCs, and no further T cell sorting was done. An Agilent 2100 Bioanalyzer and agarose gel were used to assess RNA quality, and a NanoDrop 2000 was used to measure RNA concentration.

Libraries were built with multiplex PCR. TCRdb lists the instrument as Illumina HiSeq 4000. To build TCR beta libraries, CDR3 regions were amplified by Arm-PCR using iRepertoire HTBI primers. Gel purification was performed on PCR products prior to sequencing. From the authors' description of their analysis: Gene usage analysis of CDR3 amino acid clonotypes relied on the roughly 60 TRBV and about 13 TRBJ segments identified across samples. Filtered high-quality paired reads were merged into contigs using COPE and FqMerger. BLAST was used to align contigs to the IMGT TRBV, TRBD and TRBJ reference genes, and CDR3 was defined following IMGT. Clonotypes above 0.1% frequency were classified as highly expanded clones. Shannon entropy served as the measure of repertoire diversity, while the Gini coefficient captured V-J evenness. A clonotype found in more than one individual was treated as public. TCRdb passed the public sequencing reads through fastp at Q25 and MiXCR, retaining productive beta sequences. Rows with one shared CDR3 protein collapse into an entry with the most common genes and DNA. The V and J calls here are based on TCRdb, not the publication. The sample includes 300,000 to 400,000 distinct CDR3 sequences, with around a sixth observed a single time. 22% of the sample lies in the top ten.

Overall study outcomes, separate from this receptor: Persistent Graves' disease patients showed lower TCR Shannon entropy and fewer highly expanded clones than newly diagnosed patients, suggesting clonal expansion. Sequencing and analysis were limited to the TCR beta chain. Persistent disease showed preferential use of TRBV28, TRBJ1-2 and TRBJ2-5, whereas newly diagnosed disease favored TRBV20-1 and TRBJ2-1. Because the primary lesion, thyroid tissue, could not be accessed, the study looked at peripheral blood alone. Persistent patients shared more public clonotypes among themselves (around 2,500) than newly diagnosed patients did (roughly 910). The authors acknowledged the small sample size as a limitation that may reduce accuracy.

The TCR sequence derives from a female donor with Graves disease. The material was peripheral blood mononuclear cells (PBMCs), obtained at new diagnosis, from a patient treated with antithyroid drugs. The sequence joins TRBV2 to TRBJ2-7, with a tentative D call of TRBD1 or TRBD2, each matching 5 bases. The bases are TGTGCCAGCAGGGGGGTGCGCGGTAATTACGAGCAGTACTTC. This is translated as CASRGVRGNYEQYF.